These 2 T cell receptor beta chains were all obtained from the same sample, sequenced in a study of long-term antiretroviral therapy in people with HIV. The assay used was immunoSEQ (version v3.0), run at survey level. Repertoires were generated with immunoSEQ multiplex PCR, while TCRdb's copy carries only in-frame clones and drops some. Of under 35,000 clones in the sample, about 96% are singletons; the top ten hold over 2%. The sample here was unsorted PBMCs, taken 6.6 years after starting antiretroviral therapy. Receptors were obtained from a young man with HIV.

The CDR3 DNA is TGTGCCAGCAGTGACACGACAGGGGTCAGTGCTCCAGATACGCAGTATTTT. It codes for CASSDTTGVSAPDTQYF. The genes are TRBV6-4 and TRBJ2-3; 8 bases match TRBD1. After removal of 2 bases from V and 4 bases from J, the junction contained 11 bases not matched to a gene. The CDR3 is made up of 17 amino acids. CDR1 and CDR2 (germline): MRHNA, SNTAGT.

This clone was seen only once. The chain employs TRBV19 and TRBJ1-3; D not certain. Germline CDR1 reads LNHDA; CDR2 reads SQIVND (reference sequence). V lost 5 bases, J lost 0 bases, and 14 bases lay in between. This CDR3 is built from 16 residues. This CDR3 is CASSLKTVRSGNTIYF. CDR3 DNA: TGTGCCAGTAGTCTCAAGACCGTTCGCTCTGGAAACACCATATATTTT.